The 24 T cell receptor beta chains reported below all come from one sample, sequenced in a study of human T cells and chemical hapten exposure. The time point denotes: patch test 2, 6 weeks after DPC sensitization. As for treatment: therapeutic diphenylcyclopropenone sensitization with weekly scalp DPC. TCRdb passed the RACE reads through MiXCR, listing each CDR3 protein once. Among over 100,000 distinct CDR3 sequences, 9.2% were seen once, and the ten largest hold 2.5% to 3.5%. The material was whole blood, obtained in connection with sensitization to the hapten diphenylcyclopropenone (DPC). The receptor source for this set is a woman aged 40 to 50 with alopecia areata. Some clones in this sample may be carry-over from other donors' samples.

The V and J genes are TRBV30 and TRBJ2-7; 11 bases are a match to TRBD1. CDR1 and CDR2 (germline): GTSNPN, SVGIG (reference sequence). This CDR3 region has 12 residues. V was clipped by 5 bases and J by 5 bases; unmatched bases: 2. The CDR3 spells CAWGTGGDEQYF. The CDR3 coding sequence is TGTGCCTGGGGGACAGGGGGAGACGAGCAGTACTTC. Combining the CDR3 with reference TRBV30 and TRBJ2-7 gives the whole variable domain SQTIHQWPATLVQPVGSPLSLECTVEGTSNPNLYWYRQAAGRGLQLLFYSVGIGQISSEVPQNLSASRPQDRQFILSSKKLLLSDSGFYLCAWGTGGDEQYFGPGTRLTVT.

In the case of this clonotype: Sequence at one end of the junction differs from germline and may be a read error. The J gene is TRBJ2-1, the V gene TRBV5-5, with TRBD1 identical over 10 bases. The CDR3 extends over 16 amino acids. CDR1 is SGHKS and CDR2 is YYEKEE in the germline V gene (reference sequence). For the CDR3, the DNA is TGCGCCAGCAGCGGTACCGGGACAGGGGTATACAATGAGCAGTTCTTC. It translates to CASSGTGTGVYNEQFF.

Many counts were recorded for this clonotype. This chain links TRBV3-1 with TRBJ2-1; perhaps TRBD1 as D (6 bases). This CDR3 region has 14 residues. Germline CDR1 and CDR2: LGHDT and YNNKEL (reference sequence). Trimming pared 0 bases from V and 14 bases from J, leaving 17 bases between. CDR3 loop: CASSQDAVGGPEFF. CDR3 in DNA: TGTGCCAGCAGCCAAGATGCCGTTGGGGGCCCGGAGTTCTTC.

This clonotype was recorded at least ten times. This chain connects TRBV12-3 or TRBV12-4 to TRBJ1-2; D ambiguous. This CDR3 contains 13 residues. V lost 7 bases and J lost 1, with 10 bases in between. CDR3 residues: CASNHRSNYGYTF. CDR3 coding DNA: TGTGCCAGCAACCACAGAAGTAACTATGGCTACACCTTC.

At least ten counts were recorded for this clonotype. The chain carries TRBV11-2 and TRBJ1-1; 9 bases map to TRBD1. Germline assignment: CDR1 SGHAT and CDR2 FQNNGV. With 4 bases clipped from V and 6 bases from J, the junction kept 6 bases outside the gene matches. The CDR3 is 14 residues long. CDR3 sequence (DNA): TGTGCCAGCAGCTGGACCGACAGGGGGGCTGAAGCTTTCTTT. Amino acids: CASSWTDRGAEAFF.

The chain uses TRBV29-1 and TRBJ1-1, with D possibly matching TRBD1 (6 bases). There are 13 residues in the CDR3. CDR1 SQVTM and CDR2 ANQGSEA come from the germline V gene. V was shortened by 7 bases and J by 0 bases, with 12 bases between the two germline ends. The CDR3 DNA reads TGCAGCGCAGGACAGAACATGAACACTGAAGCTTTCTTT. This sequence encodes CSAGQNMNTEAFF. Based on the CDR3 plus reference TRBV29-1 and TRBJ1-1, the full variable domain is SAVISQKPSRDICQRGTSLTIQCQVDSQVTMMFWYRQQPGQSLTLIATANQGSEATYESGFVIDKFPISRPNLTFSTLTVSNMSPEDSSIYLCSAGQNMNTEAFFGQGTRLTVV.

This clonotype was counted ten times or more. This chain joins TRBV25-1 and TRBJ1-6; D possibly corresponds to TRBD1 (6 bases). The V end lost 6 bases, the J end lost 7 bases, and 13 bases lay between the germline ends. Per the germline V gene, CDR1 is MGHDK and CDR2 is SYGVNS. CDR3 length: 14 amino acids. In DNA form, the CDR3 reads TGTGCCAGCAGCTACAGGGATCTAAATTCACCCCTCCACTTT. Protein: CASSYRDLNSPLHF. The complete variable domain, with remaining parts taken from reference TRBV25-1 and TRBJ1-6, reads EADIYQTPRYLVIGTGKKITLECSQTMGHDKMYWYQQDPGMELHLIHYSYGVNSTEKGDLSSESTVSRIRTEHFPLTLESARPSHTSQYLCASSYRDLNSPLHFGNGTRLTVT.

The chain couples TRBV14 to TRBJ2-7, with D uncertain. The CDR3 length is 13 residues. In germline, CDR1 is SGHDN, CDR2 FVKESK. V shed 6 bases and J shed 2 bases, with 11 bases lying between them. CDR3: CASSHLVAYEQYF. Here the CDR3 DNA reads TGTGCCAGCAGTCACCTGGTGGCCTACGAGCAGTACTTC.

This clonotype was picked up many times. The rearrangement joins TRBV5-5 to TRBJ2-5; D perhaps matches TRBD1 (5 bases). V lost 0 bases to trimming and J lost 7 bases, with 13 bases between them. The germline V gene encodes CDR1 SGHKS and CDR2 YYEKEE (reference sequence). This CDR3 comprises 14 residues. The CDR3 nucleotides read TGTGCCAGCAGCTTGGTTCTGGGGCGAGGGACCCAGTACTTC. Protein product: CASSLVLGRGTQYF.

This clonotype was counted at least ten times. This chain links TRBV5-4 with TRBJ2-1; possible D gene TRBD1, 5 bases. This CDR3 region has 13 residues. Germline values: CDR1 SGHNT, CDR2 YYREEE (reference sequence). The V and J ends lost 6 bases and 9 bases respectively, with 16 bases between them. DNA for the CDR3: TGTGCCAGCACCTTTTGGGGCACTGGTGAGCAGTTCTTC. Translated: CASTFWGTGEQFF.

This clonotype was seen many times. The gene calls are TRBV11-3 and TRBJ2-1, with D possibly being TRBD1 (5 bases). Trimming took off 5 bases at V and 8 bases at J, with 16 bases between the two ends. This CDR3 region has 14 residues. Germline lookup yields CDR1 SGHNT and CDR2 YENEEA. DNA for the CDR3: TGTGCCAGCAGCCCGAAGGCCAGGGCCCATGAGCAGTTCTTC. This sequence encodes CASSPKARAHEQFF.

This clonotype occurred a few times. The chain recombines TRBV5-4 with TRBJ2-3, with TRBD1 matching 7 bases. This CDR3 region has 15 residues. V shed 1 base, J shed 4 bases, and the junction held 6 bases outside the gene matches. In germline, CDR1 is SGHNT, CDR2 YYREEE (reference sequence). The CDR3 protein is CASSLRQGFPDTQYF. In DNA, the CDR3 is TGTGCCAGCAGCTTGAGACAGGGTTTCCCAGATACGCAGTATTTT.

Concerning this clonotype itself: A much larger clone lies one base from this, so it may be a read error. The chain combines TRBV7-2 with TRBJ2-7, with TRBD1 matching 7 bases. Germline-derived CDR1 and CDR2 are SGHTA and FQGNSA. V lost 0 bases and J lost 0; bases outside the gene matches: 5. The CDR3 totals 16 residues. The CDR3 here is CASSLAGGTVSYEQYF. The CDR3 nucleotides are TGTGCCAGCAGCTTAGCAGGTGGGACAGTCTCCTACGAGCAGTACTTC.

This clonotype was seen only a few times. The chain employs TRBV11-2 and TRBJ2-2, with 12 bases aligning to TRBD2. V dropped 5 bases and J dropped 6; count of bases not matched to a gene: 10. Germline CDR1 and CDR2: SGHAT and FQNNGV. This CDR3 has 17 amino acids. CDR3 sequence (DNA): TGTGCCAGCAGCCCATCCCTAGCGGGGGGGCTAGCCGGGGAGCTGTTTTTT. Amino acid sequence: CASSPSLAGGLAGELFF.

The sample holds many counts of this clonotype. The chain uses TRBV6-1 and TRBJ1-1; D uncertain. Germline CDR1 reads MNHNS; CDR2 reads SASEGT. The CDR3 runs 11 residues. Trimming left V 7 bases short and J 6 bases short, with 9 bases between. The CDR3 loop is CASTDYAEAFF. The CDR3 bases are TGTGCCAGCACAGATTACGCTGAAGCTTTCTTT.

This clonotype was recorded many times. The chain links TRBV5-5 to TRBJ1-6; TRBD1 is a possible D gene (6 bases). This CDR3 has 13 amino acids. The ends were cut back, 5 bases at V and 10 bases at J, with 13 bases in the middle. Germline lookup yields CDR1 SGHKS and CDR2 YYEKEE (reference sequence). CDR3 sequence: CASSVSGGSPLHF. DNA of the CDR3: TGTGCCAGCAGTGTCTCGGGGGGCTCACCCCTCCACTTT. Full variable domain (outside the CDR3, taken from reference TRBV5-5 and TRBJ1-6): DAGVTQSPTHLIKTRGQQVTLRCSPISGHKSVSWYQQVLGQGPQFIFQYYEKEERGRGNFPDRFSARQFPNYSSELNVNALLLGDSALYLCASSVSGGSPLHFGNGTRLTVT.

This chain uses TRBV3-1 with TRBJ1-4; tentative D call: TRBD1 (5 bases). This CDR3 is 16 amino acids long. V lost 2 bases to trimming and J lost 3 bases, with 13 bases between them. Germline CDR1 is LGHDT and CDR2 is YNNKEL (reference sequence). The CDR3 bases are TGTGCCAGCAGCCAATTAGGGGCGCAAGCTAATGAAAAACTGTTTTTT. Amino acid sequence: CASSQLGAQANEKLFF.

This clonotype was found a few times. The chain uses TRBV28 and TRBJ1-5; 12 bases line up with TRBD1. Germline CDR1 reads MDHEN; CDR2 reads SYDVKM. J lost 2 bases, V lost 7 bases, and 12 bases had no gene match. This CDR3 comprises 18 residues. CDR3 loop: CASTTRDRGLVGNQPQHF. In DNA, the CDR3 is TGTGCCAGCACCACCCGGGACAGGGGGCTTGTAGGCAATCAGCCCCAGCATTTT.

The chain recombines TRBV12-3 or TRBV12-4 with TRBJ2-7; no clear D gene. Trimming left V 2 bases short and J 2 bases short, with 4 bases between. The CDR3 consists of 12 residues. The CDR3 region has the DNA TGTGCCAGCAGTTTAAACACCTACGAGCAGTACTTC. It is translated as CASSLNTYEQYF.

This clonotype was detected ten times or more. This chain connects TRBV4-3 to TRBJ2-3; 9 positions match TRBD1. Trimming at V came to 1 base and at J to 2 bases, leaving 10 bases not matched to a gene. Germline V gives CDR1 LGHNA, CDR2 YSLEER. The CDR3 length is 18 residues. The CDR3 coding sequence is TGCGCCAGCAGCCAAGCCCGAAGGGACAGGGAATTCACAGATACGCAGTATTTT. It codes for CASSQARRDREFTDTQYF.

V gene TRBV29-1 combines with J gene TRBJ2-1; D remains unclear. This CDR3 contains 16 residues. Deletions cut 2 bases from V and 0 bases from J, with 14 bases between. Germline assignment: CDR1 SQVTM and CDR2 ANQGSEA. CDR3 sequence: CSVESADSASYNEQFF. The CDR3 region has the DNA TGCAGCGTTGAATCCGCCGACTCAGCCTCCTACAATGAGCAGTTCTTC.

This clonotype was detected a few times. This sequence joins TRBV10-3 and TRBJ2-5; D gene unclear. V was clipped by 3 bases and J by 0 bases, with 8 bases between them. Germline V gene sequence: CDR1 ENHRY, CDR2 SYGVKD. The CDR3 is 14 residues long. CDR3 DNA sequence: TGTGCCATCAGTGACAGACAATACCAAGAGACCCAGTACTTC. It codes for CAISDRQYQETQYF.

The J gene is TRBJ2-1, the V gene TRBV11-3; 10 nucleotides agree with TRBD2. Trimming took 4 bases from V and 9 from J; bases not matched to a gene: 6. There are 14 residues in the CDR3. Germline CDR1 and CDR2: SGHNT and YENEEA. Here the CDR3 reads CASSSSGGAVEQFF. CDR3 nucleotide sequence: TGTGCCAGCAGCTCCAGCGGGGGGGCCGTTGAGCAGTTCTTC.

The chain links TRBV3-1 to TRBJ1-1, with D uncertain. Germline lookup yields CDR1 LGHDT and CDR2 YNNKEL (reference sequence). The CDR3 covers 13 residues. V lost 0 bases to trimming and J lost 10 bases, with 12 bases between them. CDR3 nucleotides: TGTGCCAGCAGCCAAGAACCCGTGAAGGGAGCTTTCTTT. This translates into CASSQEPVKGAFF.